Given below is one T cell receptor beta chain in context. What it binds is unknown. Both 60 Vbeta primers and 13 Jbeta primers went into the PCR. Data came from immunoSEQ multiplex PCR; TCRdb stores just in-frame clones and leaves some out. This table holds around 200,000 clones, more than 70% found once. This sample is part of a study of cytomegalovirus exposure and HLA in healthy donors. Overall study findings and caveats: Later analysis showed most CMV-associated TCR beta chains appearing HLA-restricted. For most TCR beta V segments, an earlier analysis put the productive rate at about 87% or about 30% of the time. Several of the most significant clusters appeared linked to common viral pathogens, based on a later analysis.

The germline V gene encodes CDR1 KGHSH and CDR2 LQKENI. This CDR3 has 13 amino acids. Trimming removed 0 bases at V and 0 bases at J, with 2 bases between. Donors had nominal health at sampling but likely had unrecorded immune exposures. The gene calls are TRBV18 and TRBJ1-1, with no clear D. The clonotype was recovered from a man aged 30-40 years in good health and CMV-seropositive. The specimen sequenced was PBMCs. The CDR3 DNA follows: TGTGCCAGCTCACCACCCGTGAACACTGAAGCTTTCTTT. Its protein is CASSPPVNTEAFF.